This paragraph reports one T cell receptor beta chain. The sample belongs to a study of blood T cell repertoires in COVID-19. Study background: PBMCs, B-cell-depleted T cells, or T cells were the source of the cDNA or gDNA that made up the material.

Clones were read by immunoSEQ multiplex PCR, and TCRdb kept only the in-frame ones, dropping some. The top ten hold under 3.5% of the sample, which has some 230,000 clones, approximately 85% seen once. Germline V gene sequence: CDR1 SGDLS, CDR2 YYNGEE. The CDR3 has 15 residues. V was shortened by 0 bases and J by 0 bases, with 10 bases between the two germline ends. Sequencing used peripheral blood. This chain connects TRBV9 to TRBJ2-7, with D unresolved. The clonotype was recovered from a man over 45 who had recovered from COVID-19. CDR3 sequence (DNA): TGTGCCAGCAGCGTAGACCCCTCGAGCTCCTACGAGCAGTACTTC. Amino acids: CASSVDPSSSYEQYF.